The 17 T cell receptor beta chains below come from one sample, sequenced in a study of cytomegalovirus exposure and HLA in healthy donors. PCR primers comprised 60 Vbeta and 13 Jbeta primers. Measured with immunoSEQ multiplex PCR; TCRdb has only the in-frame clones, and not every one. The sample consists of 100,000 to 150,000 clones, about four fifths of them appearing once. What was sequenced was PBMCs. Receptor source: a woman aged 40-49 years in good health and CMV-seronegative.

The chain uses TRBV13 and TRBJ1-1, with D maybe TRBD1 (6 bases). V dropped 2 bases and J dropped 12 bases, with 16 bases sitting between them. Germline V gives CDR1 PRHDT, CDR2 FYEKMQ (reference sequence). The CDR3 spans 13 residues. The CDR3 DNA reads TGTGCCAGCAGCTTAAAAAGAACAGGGTCATCTTTCTTT. It is translated as CASSLKRTGSSFF.

The chain recombines TRBV4-1 with TRBJ1-1; 10 bases map to TRBD1. Germline lookup yields CDR1 MGHRA and CDR2 YSYEKL. The J segment lost 6 bases and the V segment lost 1 base, leaving 5 bases of the junction unmatched. CDR3 length equals 15 residues. The CDR3 sequence is CASSQGDRGPPEAFF. The CDR3 bases are TGCGCCAGCAGCCAAGGGGACAGGGGACCCCCTGAAGCTTTCTTT.

CDR3 region: CASSSGTSGGGTDTQYF. CDR3 bases: TGTGCCAGCAGCTCGGGGACTAGCGGGGGGGGGACAGATACGCAGTATTTT. The gene calls are TRBV7-9 and TRBJ2-3; 16 positions agree with TRBD2. CDR1 and CDR2 from the germline V gene are SEHNR and FQNEAQ (reference sequence). V lost 4 bases and J lost 3; bases outside the gene matches: 4. This CDR3 is 17 amino acids long.

The chain combines TRBV2 with TRBJ2-2; 7 nucleotides match TRBD1. This CDR3 contains 14 residues. J gave up 13 bases and V 1 base, and 9 bases lay outside the gene matches. The germline V gene has CDR1 SNHLY and CDR2 FYNNEI. CDR3 nucleotides: TGTGCCAGCAGTGAAGGCCAGGGGGTTACGCGGCTGTTTTTT. Amino acids: CASSEGQGVTRLFF. Looking up the rest from reference TRBV2 and TRBJ2-2 gives the full variable domain: EPEVTQTPSHQVTQMGQEVILRCVPISNHLYFYWYRQILGQKVEFLVSFYNNEISEKSEIFDDQFSVERPDGSNFTLKIRSTKLEDSAMYFCASSEGQGVTRLFFGEGSRLTVL.

The chain combines TRBV7-9 with TRBJ1-2; the match to TRBD1 covers 8 bases. The CDR3 runs 14 residues. J lost 4 bases, V lost 11 bases, and 12 bases had no gene match. Per the germline V gene, CDR1 is SEHNR and CDR2 is FQNEAQ (reference sequence). The CDR3 DNA reads TGTGCCTGCCATCGGACAGGGAGCGTCTATGGCTACACCTTC. Translated, it gives CACHRTGSVYGYTF. Based on the CDR3 plus reference TRBV7-9 and TRBJ1-2, the full variable domain is DTGVSQNPRHKITKRGQNVTFRCDPISEHNRLYWYRQTLGQGPEFLTYFQNEAQLEKSRLLSDRFSAERPKGSFSTLEIQRTEQGDSAMYLCACHRTGSVYGYTFGSGTRLTVV.

This clone turned up a few times. The chain employs TRBV5-6 and TRBJ1-1; D is possibly TRBD1 (5 bases). Germline V lookup: CDR1 SGHDT, CDR2 YYEEEE. There are 15 residues in the CDR3. V gave up 4 bases and J gave up 5 bases, with 18 bases separating them. In DNA, the CDR3 is TGTGCCAGCAGCCGATCGCAGGGAGGAACTACTGAAGCTTTCTTT. It specifies CASSRSQGGTTEAFF. The full variable domain, completed using reference TRBV5-6 and TRBJ1-1, is DAGVTQSPTHLIKTRGQQVTLRCSPKSGHDTVSWYQQALGQGPQFIFQYYEEEERQRGNFPDRFSGHQFPNYSSELNVNALLLGDSALYLCASSRSQGGTTEAFFGQGTRLTVV.

This chain joins TRBV10-3 and TRBJ1-2; TRBD1 might be the D (5 bases). Germline V gene data show CDR1 as ENHRY and CDR2 as SYGVKD. V shed 11 bases and J shed 3 bases, with 13 bases lying between them. This CDR3 has 12 residues. CDR3 coding DNA: TGTGCCTTTCAGGGCGAAGACTATGGCTACACCTTC. Encoded protein: CAFQGEDYGYTF.

This clone has just a few counts. V is TRBV7-9 and J is TRBJ1-5; unclear D gene. This CDR3 is built from 14 residues. V gave up 4 bases and J gave up 4 bases, with 11 bases separating them. CDR1 and CDR2 from the germline V gene are SEHNR and FQNEAQ (reference sequence). The DNA for the CDR3 is TGTGCCAGCAGCTACGGGAACCCAAATCAGCCCCAGCATTTT. Translating gives CASSYGNPNQPQHF.

This clone came up once. V usage is TRBV30 and J usage is TRBJ1-4, with a tentative D call TRBD1 (6 bases). V lost 4 bases and J lost 7, with 16 bases in between. The CDR3 totals 14 residues. Germline V gene data show CDR1 as GTSNPN and CDR2 as SVGIG (reference sequence). The CDR3: CAWKGRGVVEKLFF. DNA of the CDR3: TGTGCCTGGAAGGGGAGGGGGGTAGTTGAAAAACTGTTTTTT.

This clone was recorded once. This chain uses TRBV28 with TRBJ1-2; 7 positions match TRBD1. In germline, CDR1 is MDHEN, CDR2 SYDVKM. This CDR3 contains 16 residues. With V trimmed by 6 bases and J by 3 bases, 13 bases remained unmatched. This chain's CDR3 is CASRTDRDPSYYGYTF. For the CDR3, the DNA is TGTGCCAGCAGAACCGACAGGGACCCTTCCTACTATGGCTACACCTTC.

The V gene is TRBV19, the J gene TRBJ2-5, with D unresolved. The CDR3 runs 13 residues. Trimming cost V 7 bases and J 6 bases, with 15 bases left between them. Looked up from germline, CDR1 is LNHDA and CDR2 is SQIVND (reference sequence). This chain's CDR3 is CASTPGQAKTQYF. The DNA of the CDR3 is TGTGCCAGTACCCCCGGCCAGGCCAAGACCCAGTACTTC.

V and J are TRBV15 and TRBJ1-1; 7 bases agree with TRBD1. J lost 1 base, V lost 6 bases, and 8 bases had no gene match. The CDR3 sequence is 15 residues long. CDR1 LNHNV and CDR2 YYDKDF come from the germline V gene (reference sequence). The CDR3 nucleotides are TGTGCCACCAGGGAGAACAGGGGTGAGAACACTGAAGCTTTCTTT. It yields the protein CATRENRGENTEAFF. Filled out from reference TRBV15 and TRBJ1-1, the complete variable domain reads DAMVIQNPRYQVTQFGKPVTLSCSQTLNHNVMYWYQQKSSQAPKLLFHYYDKDFNNEADTPDNFQSRRPNTSFCFLDIRSPGLGDTAMYLCATRENRGENTEAFFGQGTRLTVV.

V usage is TRBV5-1 and J usage is TRBJ2-1; 13 bases agree with TRBD2. The J segment lost 6 bases and the V segment lost 4 bases, leaving 4 bases of the junction unmatched. The length of the CDR3 is 15 residues. Germline lookup yields CDR1 SGHRS and CDR2 YFSETQ. The CDR3 loop is CASSEGLAGSNEQFF. CDR3 DNA: TGCGCCAGCAGCGAGGGACTAGCGGGGAGCAATGAGCAGTTCTTC. The full variable domain, its missing parts supplied by reference TRBV5-1 and TRBJ2-1, is KAGVTQTPRYLIKTRGQQVTLSCSPISGHRSVSWYQQTPGQGLQFLFEYFSETQRNKGNFPGRFSGRQFSNSRSEMNVSTLELGDSALYLCASSEGLAGSNEQFFGPGTRLTVL.

The chain carries TRBV4-3 and TRBJ1-5; D might be TRBD1 (6 bases). From germline, CDR1 is LGHNA and CDR2 YSLEER. This CDR3 is built from 16 residues. Between the trimmed V and J ends, which lost 2 bases and 5 bases, there was a span of 16 bases. The CDR3 loop is CASSQFAGAFDQPQHF. CDR3 coding DNA: TGCGCCAGCAGCCAATTTGCAGGGGCCTTCGATCAGCCCCAGCATTTT.

This sequence joins TRBV15 and TRBJ2-2, with 11 bases identical to TRBD2. Germline-derived CDR1 and CDR2 are LNHNV and YYDKDF (reference sequence). The V and J ends lost 2 bases and 4 bases, in that order; junction bases with no gene match: 3. The length of the CDR3 is 16 residues. CDR3 nucleotide sequence: TGTGCCACCAGCAGAAAACTAGCGGGGGTCACCGGGGAGCTGTTTTTT. Translated: CATSRKLAGVTGELFF.

The genes are TRBV7-6 and TRBJ2-7; no clear D gene. The germline V and J ends were trimmed by 7 bases and 6 bases, with 7 bases remaining between them. Germline CDR1 reads SGHVS; CDR2 reads FNYEAQ. This CDR3 has 10 amino acids. The CDR3 DNA reads TGTGCCAGCACAACGAGCGAGCAGTACTTC. Amino acids: CASTTSEQYF.

The chain has TRBV5-4 and TRBJ1-1, with TRBD1 matching 7 bases. CDR3 length: 16 residues. Per the germline V gene, CDR1 is SGHNT and CDR2 is YYREEE (reference sequence). With V trimmed by 1 base and J by 1 base, 7 bases remained unmatched. The chain's CDR3 is CASSLRGGAGNTEAFF. The CDR3 DNA follows: TGTGCCAGCAGCTTGCGAGGGGGCGCGGGGAACACTGAAGCTTTCTTT.